The 10 T cell receptor beta chains below all came from one sample that was sequenced in a study of Ad26.COV2.S vaccination and SARS-CoV-2 variants (dated by TCRdb to the early 2020s). Library preparation employed the immunoSEQ multiplex PCR assay. TCRdb took this table from immuneACCESS and kept in-frame rearrangements with V and J called. Such tables lack part of the clones; where checked against another copy, unresolved V genes explain under half of the gap, and the rest is unexplained. In this sample the table shows some 300,000 clones, about 86% of which occur a single time. The ten biggest clones cover around 1.9% of the sample. The label giving this sample's treatment or condition can be read as: some 19 received Ad26.COV2.S at low or high dose, single or two shots; 5 received placebo; per-sample allocation not given. For vaccine and placebo recipients, repertoires were sequenced using samples collected on day 63 after the first injection.

Sequencing used peripheral blood, obtained in a trial of Ad26.COV2.S vaccine versus placebo. These receptors were collected from a person aged 18-65 years who received the Ad26.COV2.S COVID-19 vaccine or a placebo.

The chain joins TRBV6-2 or TRBV6-3 to TRBJ2-6; D is undetermined. V gave up 2 bases and J gave up 0 bases, with 8 bases separating them. The CDR3 covers 16 residues. Per germline, CDR1 MNHEY and CDR2 SVGEGT. Here the CDR3 DNA reads TGTGCCAGCAGTTACGGCAGAAGCTCTGGGGCCAACGTCCTGACTTTC. It is translated as CASSYGRSSGANVLTF.

The V and J genes are TRBV11-2 and TRBJ2-5; D is unresolved. Germline V gene data show CDR1 as SGHAT and CDR2 as FQNNGV. Trimming cost V 3 bases and J 5 bases, with 10 bases left between them. The CDR3 has 13 residues. In DNA, the CDR3 is TGTGCCAGCAGCTTCCACCCTGGGGAGACCCAGTACTTC. Translating it yields CASSFHPGETQYF.

This chain uses TRBV19 with TRBJ1-3; D remains unclear. V shed 6 bases and J shed 0 bases, with 9 bases lying between them. The CDR3 contains 14 residues. Germline lookup yields CDR1 LNHDA and CDR2 SQIVND (reference sequence). CDR3 sequence reads: CASSLRASGNTIYF. Here the CDR3 DNA reads TGTGCCAGTAGCCTACGGGCCTCTGGAAACACCATATATTTT.

This clone was seen a single time. The gene calls are TRBV19 and TRBJ2-2; D is perhaps TRBD1 (5 bases). Trimming took 2 bases from V and 6 from J, leaving 16 bases between them. CDR3 length equals 16 residues. Germline V CDR1 and CDR2: LNHDA, SQIVND (reference sequence). The CDR3 region has the DNA TGTGCCAGTAGTATACCCAGGGTCAGAGATCCCGGGGAGCTGTTTTTT. Residues: CASSIPRVRDPGELFF. Variable domain in full (rest from reference TRBV19 and TRBJ2-2): DGGITQSPKYLFRKEGQNVTLSCEQNLNHDAMYWYRQDPGQGLRLIYYSQIVNDFQKGDIAEGYSVSREKKESFPLTVTSAQKNPTAFYLCASSIPRVRDPGELFFGEGSRLTVL.

V usage is TRBV18 and J usage is TRBJ1-4; perhaps TRBD1 as D (5 bases). The CDR3 runs 15 residues. Germline V gene sequence: CDR1 KGHSH, CDR2 LQKENI. V shed 6 bases and J shed 6 bases, with 17 bases lying between them. The CDR3 sequence is CASSLLEGGDEKLFF. The CDR3 DNA follows: TGTGCCAGCTCTCTCCTGGAGGGAGGGGATGAAAAACTGTTTTTT.

The rearrangement links TRBV12-5 to TRBJ2-1; the match to TRBD1 covers 7 bases. The V gene end was trimmed by 7 bases and the J gene end by 6 bases; junction bases not matched to a gene: 6. Germline-derived CDR1 and CDR2 are LGHNT and FRNRAP. The CDR3 has 13 residues. The CDR3 sequence: CASERTGTNEQFF. CDR3 coding DNA: TGTGCTAGTGAAAGGACAGGCACCAATGAGCAGTTCTTC.

V gene TRBV18 combines with J gene TRBJ2-3; D is unclear. This CDR3 region has 16 residues. CDR1 and CDR2 from the germline V gene are KGHSH and LQKENI. V gave up 3 bases and J gave up 0 bases, with 13 bases separating them. CDR3 nucleotide sequence: TGTGCCAGCTCACCCCTGTCTCCTTCTAGCACAGATACGCAGTATTTT. This gives the protein CASSPLSPSSTDTQYF.

The V call is TRBV4-1, the J call TRBJ1-1; TRBD1 might be the D (6 bases). CDR1 MGHRA and CDR2 YSYEKL come from the germline V gene. CDR3 length equals 13 residues. The germline V and J ends were trimmed by 5 bases and 6 bases, with 13 bases remaining between them. Here the CDR3 reads CASSKQGLAEAFF. The DNA for the CDR3 is TGCGCCAGCAGCAAGCAGGGGTTGGCTGAAGCTTTCTTT.

The chain employs TRBV15 and TRBJ1-6; the D gene is possibly TRBD1 (6 bases). Germline CDR1 is LNHNV and CDR2 is YYDKDF (reference sequence). CDR3 length: 17 amino acids. V lost 3 bases to trimming and J lost 7 bases, with 19 bases between them. The CDR3 reads CATSSLESQGNNSPLHF. CDR3 coding DNA: TGTGCCACCAGCAGCCTTGAGTCACAGGGCAACAATTCACCCCTCCACTTT.

V and J are TRBV6-5 and TRBJ2-2; 8 bases line up with TRBD2. The V gene end was trimmed by 3 bases and the J gene end by 7 bases; junction bases not matched to a gene: 4. CDR1 and CDR2 from the germline V gene are MNHEY and SVGAGI. The CDR3 is 14 residues long. The CDR3: CASSYSGDVGELFF. DNA of the CDR3: TGTGCCAGCAGTTATAGCGGGGATGTCGGGGAGCTGTTTTTT.